This T cell receptor (beta chain) comes out of a study of CD8+ T cells in alopecia areata. Once RNA had been extracted, it was reverse transcribed into cDNA to act as the sequencing template. The assay was immunoSEQ multiplex PCR, and TCRdb's table has in-frame clones only and misses some. The profile shows about 190,000 clones, around 56% of them singletons. There are a few counts of this clone. Its cognate antigen is unknown. Study-level points and caveats: Many expanded lesional clones persisted in scalp and blood during tofacitinib.

Germline assignment: CDR1 SGHRS and CDR2 YFSETQ. V lost 2 bases to trimming and J lost 7 bases, with 10 bases between them. The CDR3 is 13 residues long. Treatment given: oral pan-JAK inhibitor, 5-10 mg twice daily. The TCR was taken from a human donor with alopecia areata. The sequencing used CD4+ T cells sorted from blood, collected at week 4, from a patient treated with tofacitinib. The chain uses TRBV5-1 and TRBJ2-1, with a weak D call TRBD2 (5 bases). CDR3 in DNA: TGCGCCAGCAGCTTTACCGGGAATAATGAGCAGTTCTTC. It translates to CASSFTGNNEQFF.